A selection of T cell receptor beta chains follows, all from one sample in a study of blood T cell repertoires in COVID-19. The table came from immunoSEQ multiplex PCR; TCRdb's copy has only in-frame clones and leaves some out. The sample lists roughly 100,000 clones, 76% occurring once. Sequencing was carried out using peripheral blood. These receptors originate from a man at least 80 years old with COVID-19, enrolled during active disease. The CDR3 runs from the conserved cysteine through the conserved F or W. The order of the fields is clone size, V gene, J gene, D gene, CDR3 protein, CDR3 DNA. A D gene is named only where the DNA matches it firmly. Some rows mark clone size as missing; the rest say once, few, many or name a class of expanded clone.

clone_size: -
v_call: TRBV5-1
j_call: TRBJ2-7
d_call: TRBD1
cdr3_aa: CASSPGTGGLEQYF
cdr3_nt: TGCGCCAGCAGCCCTGGGACAGGGGGCTTAGAGCAGTACTTC

clone_size: -
v_call: TRBV7-9
j_call: TRBJ2-5
d_call: TRBD1
cdr3_aa: CASSFPHRTGKETQYF
cdr3_nt: TGTGCCAGCAGCTTCCCCCACAGGACAGGGAAAGAGACCCAGTACTTC

clone_size: -
v_call: TRBV7-3
j_call: TRBJ2-1
d_call: TRBD2
cdr3_aa: CASSLMASGASYNEQFF
cdr3_nt: TGTGCCAGCAGCTTAATGGCTAGCGGGGCCTCCTACAATGAGCAGTTCTTC

clone_size: once
v_call: TRBV28
j_call: TRBJ1-1
d_call: -
cdr3_aa: CASEGMNTEAFF
cdr3_nt: TGTGCATCCGAGGGCATGAACACTGAAGCTTTCTTT

clone_size: -
v_call: TRBV18
j_call: TRBJ1-2
d_call: TRBD1
cdr3_aa: CASSPQDRGRVVYGYTF
cdr3_nt: TGTGCCAGCTCACCCCAGGACAGGGGGCGCGTAGTCTATGGCTACACCTTC

clone_size: -
v_call: TRBV19
j_call: TRBJ2-1
d_call: TRBD1
cdr3_aa: CASSIVTGVSYNEQFF
cdr3_nt: TGTGCCAGTAGTATAGTCACAGGGGTCTCCTACAATGAGCAGTTCTTC

clone_size: -
v_call: TRBV5-1
j_call: TRBJ2-5
d_call: TRBD1
cdr3_aa: CASSFGTGEETQYF
cdr3_nt: TGCGCCAGCAGCTTCGGGACAGGTGAAGAGACCCAGTACTTC

clone_size: -
v_call: TRBV2
j_call: TRBJ1-3
d_call: -
cdr3_aa: CASNREEGSSGNTIYF
cdr3_nt: TGTGCCAGCAACCGAGAGGAGGGGAGCTCTGGAAACACCATATATTTT

clone_size: -
v_call: TRBV5-1
j_call: TRBJ2-3
d_call: -
cdr3_aa: CASSSGDSSTDTQYF
cdr3_nt: TGCGCCAGCAGCTCTGGGGACTCCAGCACAGATACGCAGTATTTT

clone_size: few
v_call: TRBV5-5
j_call: TRBJ2-7
d_call: -
cdr3_aa: CASSWGPGQQYEQYF
cdr3_nt: TGTGCCAGCAGCTGGGGGCCTGGACAACAGTACGAGCAGTACTTC

clone_size: -
v_call: TRBV6-1
j_call: TRBJ2-7
d_call: TRBD2
cdr3_aa: CASSEARRGELAGVYEQYF
cdr3_nt: TGTGCCAGCAGTGAAGCCCGCCGGGGAGAGTTAGCGGGAGTCTACGAGCAGTACTTC

clone_size: -
v_call: TRBV24-1
j_call: TRBJ2-5
d_call: -
cdr3_aa: CATRPRDKETQYF
cdr3_nt: TGTGCCACCAGGCCTCGGGACAAAGAGACCCAGTACTTC

clone_size: -
v_call: TRBV23-1
j_call: TRBJ1-5
d_call: TRBD1
cdr3_aa: CASSFSGTGESQPQHF
cdr3_nt: TGCGCCAGCTCCTTTTCCGGGACAGGGGAGTCCCAGCCCCAGCATTTT

clone_size: -
v_call: TRBV5-8
j_call: TRBJ1-2
d_call: TRBD1
cdr3_aa: CASSRYRTDRVYGYTF
cdr3_nt: TGTGCCAGCAGCCGATATCGAACTGACAGGGTCTATGGCTACACCTTC

clone_size: -
v_call: TRBV19
j_call: TRBJ1-2
d_call: -
cdr3_aa: CASRPRIQGDGYGYTF
cdr3_nt: TGTGCCAGTAGGCCTAGGATACAGGGCGACGGCTATGGCTACACCTTC

clone_size: -
v_call: TRBV30
j_call: TRBJ1-4
d_call: TRBD1
cdr3_aa: CAWSARQGGAEKLFF
cdr3_nt: TGTGCCTGGAGTGCCAGACAGGGGGGAGCTGAAAAACTGTTTTTT

clone_size: once
v_call: TRBV4-1
j_call: TRBJ2-7
d_call: -
cdr3_aa: CASSQEARAWEQYF
cdr3_nt: TGCGCCAGCAGCCAAGAAGCCAGGGCTTGGGAGCAGTACTTC

clone_size: -
v_call: TRBV5-1
j_call: TRBJ2-3
d_call: TRBD2
cdr3_aa: CASRRTSGRGRSTDTQYF
cdr3_nt: TGCGCCAGCAGACGGACTAGCGGGAGGGGGAGGAGCACAGATACGCAGTATTTT

clone_size: -
v_call: TRBV19
j_call: TRBJ1-1
d_call: -
cdr3_aa: CAYRFMNTEAFF
cdr3_nt: TGTGCCTACAGATTCATGAACACTGAAGCTTTCTTT

clone_size: -
v_call: TRBV28
j_call: TRBJ2-7
d_call: -
cdr3_aa: CASSLFIDEQYF
cdr3_nt: TGTGCCAGCAGTTTATTTATCGACGAGCAGTACTTC

clone_size: -
v_call: TRBV28
j_call: TRBJ2-3
d_call: TRBD2
cdr3_aa: CASSSLSLSGSDGWDTQYF
cdr3_nt: TGTGCCAGCAGTTCGCTATCACTTAGCGGGAGCGACGGTTGGGATACGCAGTATTTT

clone_size: -
v_call: TRBV25-1
j_call: TRBJ2-2
d_call: -
cdr3_aa: CASSDLAGPRSNTGELFF
cdr3_nt: TGTGCCAGCAGTGATCTGGCGGGTCCACGGTCGAACACCGGGGAGCTGTTTTTT

clone_size: -
v_call: TRBV6-5
j_call: TRBJ1-1
d_call: -
cdr3_aa: CASKTFGNTEAFF
cdr3_nt: TGTGCCAGCAAGACTTTCGGGAACACTGAAGCTTTCTTT

clone_size: -
v_call: TRBV7-9
j_call: TRBJ1-4
d_call: -
cdr3_aa: CASRGGSNEKLFF
cdr3_nt: TGTGCCAGCAGAGGAGGGAGTAATGAAAAACTGTTTTTT

clone_size: -
v_call: TRBV10-3
j_call: TRBJ1-4
d_call: TRBD1
cdr3_aa: CAISTQGESEKLFF
cdr3_nt: TGTGCCATCAGCACACAGGGGGAGAGTGAAAAACTGTTTTTT

clone_size: -
v_call: TRBV19
j_call: TRBJ2-1
d_call: -
cdr3_aa: CASNSGTLGNEQFF
cdr3_nt: TGTGCCAGTAATTCCGGGACATTAGGCAATGAGCAGTTCTTC

clone_size: -
v_call: TRBV6-1
j_call: TRBJ1-5
d_call: -
cdr3_aa: CASSEAAARSNQPQHF
cdr3_nt: TGTGCCAGCAGTGAAGCGGCCGCCCGTAGCAATCAGCCCCAGCATTTT

clone_size: -
v_call: TRBV3-1/TRBV3-2
j_call: TRBJ1-5
d_call: -
cdr3_aa: CASSLQGDNQPQHF
cdr3_nt: TGTGCCAGCAGCCTTCAAGGGGACAATCAGCCCCAGCATTTT

clone_size: -
v_call: TRBV5-6
j_call: TRBJ1-1
d_call: -
cdr3_aa: CASSIGGVSEAFF
cdr3_nt: TGTGCCAGCAGCATAGGGGGGGTCTCTGAAGCTTTCTTT

clone_size: -
v_call: TRBV4-2
j_call: TRBJ1-5
d_call: TRBD1
cdr3_aa: CASSQFSGTGPGHF
cdr3_nt: TGTGCCAGCAGCCAGTTCTCCGGGACAGGGCCGGGACATTTT

clone_size: -
v_call: TRBV19
j_call: TRBJ1-1
d_call: -
cdr3_aa: CASGPRGYTEAFF
cdr3_nt: TGTGCCAGTGGCCCTCGGGGATACACTGAAGCTTTCTTT

clone_size: -
v_call: TRBV19
j_call: TRBJ2-2
d_call: TRBD1
cdr3_aa: CASSGTVNTGELFF
cdr3_nt: TGTGCCAGTAGCGGGACAGTGAACACCGGGGAGCTGTTTTTT

clone_size: -
v_call: TRBV5-8
j_call: TRBJ2-5
d_call: TRBD2
cdr3_aa: CASSPGLAGVFETQYF
cdr3_nt: TGTGCCAGCAGCCCGGGACTAGCGGGAGTTTTCGAGACCCAGTACTTC

clone_size: -
v_call: TRBV9
j_call: TRBJ2-6
d_call: TRBD1
cdr3_aa: CASSVSTGTGVGANVLTF
cdr3_nt: TGTGCCAGCAGCGTCTCGACCGGGACAGGCGTTGGGGCCAACGTCCTGACTTTC

clone_size: once
v_call: TRBV28
j_call: TRBJ2-7
d_call: TRBD1
cdr3_aa: CASSFRDRGRGEQYF
cdr3_nt: TGTGCCAGCAGTTTCCGGGACAGGGGAAGGGGCGAGCAGTACTTC

clone_size: -
v_call: TRBV2
j_call: TRBJ2-7
d_call: TRBD1
cdr3_aa: CASSSTGHYEQYF
cdr3_nt: TGTGCCAGCAGTTCGACAGGGCACTACGAGCAGTACTTC

clone_size: -
v_call: TRBV19
j_call: TRBJ2-1
d_call: TRBD2
cdr3_aa: CASSIDPSGGYNEQFF
cdr3_nt: TGTGCCAGTAGTATAGATCCTAGCGGGGGCTACAATGAGCAGTTCTTC

clone_size: -
v_call: TRBV30
j_call: TRBJ2-7
d_call: TRBD2
cdr3_aa: CAWSRTSGGEQYF
cdr3_nt: TGTGCCTGGAGTCGGACTAGCGGCGGCGAGCAGTACTTC

clone_size: -
v_call: TRBV5-1
j_call: TRBJ2-6
d_call: TRBD2
cdr3_aa: CASSRTSGRTGANVLTF
cdr3_nt: TGCGCCAGCAGCAGGACTAGCGGGAGAACTGGGGCCAACGTCCTGACTTTC

clone_size: -
v_call: TRBV28
j_call: TRBJ1-2
d_call: TRBD1
cdr3_aa: CASSSQGVLRYGYTF
cdr3_nt: TGTGCCAGCAGTTCCCAGGGGGTATTGAGGTATGGCTACACCTTC

clone_size: -
v_call: TRBV6-2/TRBV6-3
j_call: TRBJ2-2
d_call: TRBD1
cdr3_aa: CASSSSFGQGSTGELFF
cdr3_nt: TGTGCCAGCAGTTCCTCATTTGGACAGGGGAGCACCGGGGAGCTGTTTTTT

clone_size: -
v_call: TRBV29-1
j_call: TRBJ1-1
d_call: -
cdr3_aa: CSVCVWGGEAFF
cdr3_nt: TGCAGCGTGTGTGTCTGGGGGGGTGAAGCTTTCTTT

clone_size: -
v_call: TRBV5-4
j_call: TRBJ1-2
d_call: TRBD1
cdr3_aa: CASSLRDRANGYTF
cdr3_nt: TGTGCCAGCAGCTTGCGGGACAGGGCCAATGGCTACACCTTC

clone_size: few
v_call: TRBV19
j_call: TRBJ2-7
d_call: TRBD2
cdr3_aa: CASSPRTSGRDYEQYF
cdr3_nt: TGTGCCAGTAGTCCCAGGACTAGCGGGAGGGACTACGAGCAGTACTTC

clone_size: -
v_call: TRBV4-3
j_call: TRBJ2-7
d_call: TRBD2
cdr3_aa: CASSQISSPSGSYEQYF
cdr3_nt: TGCGCCAGCAGCCAAATCTCTAGCCCTAGCGGGAGTTACGAGCAGTACTTC

clone_size: -
v_call: TRBV6-5
j_call: TRBJ1-1
d_call: -
cdr3_aa: CASIPHTDLDTEAFF
cdr3_nt: TGTGCCAGCATACCCCACACGGACTTGGACACTGAAGCTTTCTTT

clone_size: -
v_call: TRBV27
j_call: TRBJ2-7
d_call: -
cdr3_aa: CASSHQIGREQYF
cdr3_nt: TGTGCCAGCAGTCACCAAATAGGGAGGGAGCAGTACTTC

clone_size: -
v_call: TRBV6-5
j_call: TRBJ2-5
d_call: TRBD2
cdr3_aa: CASSSQSGGGETQYF
cdr3_nt: TGTGCCAGCAGCTCCCAGTCGGGGGGGGGAGAGACCCAGTACTTC

clone_size: -
v_call: TRBV6-5
j_call: TRBJ2-7
d_call: -
cdr3_aa: CASSYSTGWEQYF
cdr3_nt: TGTGCCAGCAGTTACAGCACGGGGTGGGAGCAGTACTTC

clone_size: -
v_call: TRBV6-6
j_call: TRBJ2-7
d_call: TRBD2
cdr3_aa: CASRGTSGSHEQYF
cdr3_nt: TGTGCCAGCAGAGGGACTAGCGGGAGCCACGAGCAGTACTTC

clone_size: -
v_call: TRBV12-3/TRBV12-4
j_call: TRBJ1-5
d_call: -
cdr3_aa: CASSLTGNQPQHF
cdr3_nt: TGTGCCAGCAGTTTAACAGGGAATCAGCCCCAGCATTTT

clone_size: -
v_call: TRBV7-8
j_call: TRBJ2-3
d_call: TRBD2
cdr3_aa: CASSFDRTSLYTQYF
cdr3_nt: TGTGCCAGCAGCTTCGACCGGACTAGTCTATATACGCAGTATTTT

clone_size: -
v_call: TRBV5-1
j_call: TRBJ2-1
d_call: TRBD2
cdr3_aa: CARPTSGRYYNEQFF
cdr3_nt: TGCGCCCGGCCGACTAGCGGGAGGTATTACAATGAGCAGTTCTTC

clone_size: -
v_call: TRBV5-6
j_call: TRBJ1-2
d_call: -
cdr3_aa: CASSQDTYGYTF
cdr3_nt: TGTGCCAGCAGTCAAGACACCTATGGCTACACCTTC

clone_size: -
v_call: TRBV28
j_call: TRBJ2-7
d_call: TRBD1
cdr3_aa: CASSLWTGSGEQYF
cdr3_nt: TGTGCCAGCAGTTTATGGACAGGGTCAGGGGAGCAGTACTTC